These 17 T cell receptor beta chains share one sample of origin, sequenced in a study of T cell repertoires in cytomegalovirus infection. TCRdb re-derived calls from the reads in MiXCR, one entry per CDR3 protein. The table lists some 70,000 distinct CDR3 sequences, about 23% of them singletons, with roughly 79% in the top ten. These receptors' targets are unknown. The sample was PBMCs, sequenced either directly or after in vitro stimulation (not recorded which). The receptors stem from a human donor in good health (CMV status not recorded). Some clones in this sample may be carry-over from other donors' samples.

This clonotype was counted a few times. This chain's CDR3 is CASSIGTSGAGALNEQFF. As DNA, the CDR3 is TGTGCCAGTAGTATTGGGACCTCAGGGGCGGGCGCATTAAACGAGCAGTTCTTC. This sequence joins TRBV19 and TRBJ2-1, with D possibly matching TRBD1 (6 bases). The germline V gene encodes CDR1 LNHDA and CDR2 SQIVND (reference sequence). Trimming removed 3 bases at V and 10 bases at J, with 28 bases between. The CDR3 has 18 residues.

This sequence joins TRBV20-1 and TRBJ1-5; D unclear. CDR1 DFQATT and CDR2 SNEGSKA come from the germline V gene (reference sequence). Deletions cut 0 bases from V and 3 bases from J, with 12 bases between. The CDR3 is 15 amino acids. Here the CDR3 reads CSARDKGSVNQPQHF. The CDR3 DNA is TGCAGTGCTAGAGATAAAGGGTCTGTCAATCAGCCCCAGCATTTT.

V and J are TRBV4-2 and TRBJ2-2, with D perhaps TRBD2 (5 bases). V was shortened by 4 bases and J by 2 bases, with 11 bases between the two germline ends. The CDR3 is 15 residues long. Germline CDR1 LGHNA, CDR2 YNFKEQ. The CDR3 here is CASSPRTGNTGELFF. The CDR3 DNA follows: TGTGCCAGCAGCCCGCGGACGGGAAACACCGGGGAGCTGTTTTTT.

A few counts support this clonotype. V and J are TRBV7-6 and TRBJ2-7; 8 positions agree with TRBD1. Germline CDR1 SGHVS, CDR2 FNYEAQ. V dropped 4 bases and J dropped 4; count of bases not matched to a gene: 3. The CDR3 runs to 13 residues. The CDR3 reads CASSSTGVYEQYF. CDR3 nucleotides: TGTGCCAGCAGCTCGACAGGGGTTTACGAGCAGTACTTC. The variable domain in full, completed from reference TRBV7-6 and TRBJ2-7, reads GAGVSQSPRYKVTKRGQDVALRCDPISGHVSLYWYRQALGQGPEFLTYFNYEAQQDKSGLPNDRFSAERPEGSISTLTIQRTEQRDSAMYRCASSSTGVYEQYFGPGTRLTVT.

The table lists this clonotype with many counts. Relative to the germline gene, one junction end is altered; a read error may explain this. The chain joins TRBV7-8 to TRBJ2-5, with D possibly TRBD2 on 6 matching bases. The CDR3 totals 15 residues. Germline values: CDR1 SGHVS, CDR2 FQNEAQ. CDR3 residues: CASSQEGLPQEAQYF. The DNA for the CDR3 is TGTGCCAGCAGCCAAGAGGGACTCCCACAAGAGGCCCAGTACTTC. The full variable domain, in which reference TRBV7-8 and TRBJ2-5 provide the parts outside the CDR3, is GAGVSQSPRYKVAKRGQDVALRCDPISGHVSLFWYQQALGQGPEFLTYFQNEAQLDKSGLPSDRFFAERPEGSVSTLKIQRTQQEDSAVYLCASSQEGLPQEAQYFGPGTRLLVL.

This clonotype was observed a few times. The chain combines TRBV6-2 or TRBV6-3 with TRBJ2-7; D uncertain. CDR3 length equals 12 residues. Germline V gene sequence: CDR1 MNHEY, CDR2 SVGEGT. The ends were cut back, 4 bases at V and 4 bases at J, with 8 bases in the middle. Here the CDR3 reads CASSLFGYEQYV. CDR3 nucleotides: TGTGCCAGCAGTTTGTTCGGGTACGAGCAGTACGTC.

This clonotype was counted many times. The V gene is TRBV7-8, the J gene TRBJ2-1, with 14 positions matching TRBD2. This CDR3 is 14 amino acids long. CDR1 SGHVS and CDR2 FQNEAQ come from the germline V gene. Trimming at V came to 5 bases and at J to 12 bases, leaving 6 bases not matched to a gene. DNA for the CDR3: TGTGCCAGCAGCCCCGGGACTAGCGGGAGTGGGCAGTTCTTC. This sequence encodes CASSPGTSGSGQFF. The full variable domain, its missing parts supplied by reference TRBV7-8 and TRBJ2-1, is GAGVSQSPRYKVAKRGQDVALRCDPISGHVSLFWYQQALGQGPEFLTYFQNEAQLDKSGLPSDRFFAERPEGSVSTLKIQRTQQEDSAVYLCASSPGTSGSGQFFGPGTRLTVL.

The chain uses TRBV25-1 and TRBJ1-2; D remains unclear. CDR1 and CDR2 from the germline V gene are MGHDK and SYGVNS. V was clipped by 0 bases and J by 8 bases, with 7 bases between them. The CDR3 is made up of 12 amino acids. In nucleotides, the CDR3 is TGTGCCAGCAGTGAATACAGAAGGGGCTACACCTTC. Translating it yields CASSEYRRGYTF.

The chain employs TRBV19 and TRBJ2-1; 14 bases are a match to TRBD2. V shed 5 bases and J 8 bases; nucleotides not matched to a gene: 5. This CDR3 is 15 amino acids long. Germline V gives CDR1 LNHDA, CDR2 SQIVND (reference sequence). The CDR3 DNA sequence: TGTGCCAGTAGTCCCGGGACTAGCGGGAGCCATGAGCAGTTCTTC. Its protein product is CASSPGTSGSHEQFF.

This clonotype was detected many times. The rearrangement joins TRBV7-3 to TRBJ2-7, with 8 bases fitting TRBD2. The J segment lost 5 bases and the V segment lost 5 bases, leaving 8 bases of the junction unmatched. Per the germline V gene, CDR1 is SGHTA and CDR2 is FQGTGA. CDR3 size: 14 residues. The CDR3 sequence: CASSPSGGNHEQYF. CDR3 nucleotide sequence: TGTGCCAGCAGCCCCTCGGGAGGGAACCACGAGCAGTACTTC.

The chain carries TRBV20-1 and TRBJ2-1; possible D gene TRBD2, 5 bases. V was clipped by 3 bases and J by 6 bases, with 12 bases between them. The CDR3 consists of 13 residues. CDR1 and CDR2 from the germline V gene are DFQATT and SNEGSKA (reference sequence). The DNA of the CDR3 is TGCAGTGCTAGGTTCATGCGGGCCAATGAGCAGTTCTTC. Amino acid sequence: CSARFMRANEQFF.

A few counts support this clonotype. CDR3 in DNA: TGTGCCAGCAGCTCGGGGGGAGGGGTCCACTCTGGAAACACCATATATTTT. Translated: CASSSGGGVHSGNTIYF. The chain carries TRBV7-6 and TRBJ1-3; weak D call: TRBD1 (5 bases). This CDR3 contains 17 residues. The V gene lost 4 bases and the J gene lost 0 bases, with 16 bases spanning the gap. Looked up from germline, CDR1 is SGHVS and CDR2 is FNYEAQ.

The sample holds many counts of this clonotype. The chain uses TRBV7-2 and TRBJ1-2; D unresolved. The V and J ends lost 2 bases and 13 bases respectively, with 14 bases between them. This CDR3 comprises 12 residues. CDR1 is SGHTA and CDR2 is FQGNSA in the germline V gene. CDR3 sequence (DNA): TGTGCCAGCAGCTTAAGTACCGCTGGGGTCACCTTC. This gives the protein CASSLSTAGVTF.

This clonotype has more than one count but fewer than ten. This chain joins TRBV7-9 and TRBJ2-2; 10 bases line up with TRBD2. CDR1 and CDR2 from the germline V gene are SEHNR and FQNEAQ (reference sequence). The CDR3 has 19 amino acids. The ends lost 6 bases at V and 0 bases at J; junction bases unmatched: 13. CDR3 nucleotide sequence: TGTGCCAGCAGTTCTACTAGCGGGACGGGGCCCGCGAACACCGGGGAGCTGTTTTTT. Residues: CASSSTSGTGPANTGELFF.

This clonotype showed up many times. The J gene is TRBJ2-3, the V gene TRBV7-6, with 11 bases matching TRBD2. Looked up from germline, CDR1 is SGHVS and CDR2 is FNYEAQ. CDR3 size: 18 residues. Trimming took 5 bases from V and 3 from J; bases not matched to a gene: 13. The DNA of the CDR3 is TGTGCCAGCAGCCCTAACTCCGATAGCGGGAGGGGAACAGATACGCAGTATTTT. Its translation is CASSPNSDSGRGTDTQYF.

V gene TRBV4-3 combines with J gene TRBJ1-5; perhaps TRBD1 as D (5 bases). In germline, CDR1 is LGHNA, CDR2 YSLEER. Trimming shortened V by 4 bases and J by 3 bases, and 16 bases separated the two germline ends. The CDR3 runs to 16 residues. DNA of the CDR3: TGCGCCAGCAGCCCCACTGCCCGGGACGACAATCAGCCCCAGCATTTT. Amino acid sequence: CASSPTARDDNQPQHF.

Comment on this clonotype: A much larger clone differs by one base, so this may be a read error. V and J are TRBV7-6 and TRBJ1-4, with D tentatively TRBD1 (6 bases). Germline lookup yields CDR1 SGHVS and CDR2 FNYEAQ. The CDR3 has 16 residues. CDR3 sequence reads: CASSFDRMEINERLFF. CDR3 coding DNA: TGTGCCAGCAGCTTTGACAGGATGGAAATTAATGAAAGACTGTTTTTT.